These 32 T cell receptor beta chains originate from one sample sequenced in a study of blood T cell repertoires in COVID-19. TCRdb's copy holds only in-frame clones and misses some; the assay was immunoSEQ multiplex PCR. Among 130,000 to 150,000 clones listed, around 87% were seen once. Source material: peripheral blood. Receptors originate from a middle-aged woman with acute or convalescent COVID-19.

The CDR3 reads CASSSGQNNQPQHF. The DNA for the CDR3 is TGTGCCAGCTCGTCGGGACAGAACAATCAGCCCCAGCATTTT. The chain carries TRBV18 and TRBJ1-5; TRBD1 matches 7 bases. The germline gives CDR1 KGHSH, CDR2 LQKENI. The CDR3 spans 14 residues. With V trimmed by 6 bases and J by 3 bases, 5 bases remained unmatched.

The chain recombines TRBV21-1 with TRBJ1-2. TRBV21-1 is termed a pseudogene. CDR3 length: 14 amino acids. The DNA of the CDR3 is TGTGCCAGCAGCAAAGAGAGGAGGGCGGGAAGCTACACCTTC. It is translated as CASSKERRAGSYTF.

The chain links TRBV2 to TRBJ2-1, with TRBD2 as a possible D gene (7 bases). Per germline, CDR1 SNHLY and CDR2 FYNNEI. CDR3 length: 12 amino acids. The CDR3 is CGGGGRLEEQFF. The CDR3 nucleotides are TGTGGGGGCGGGGGCCGGCTTGAGGAGCAGTTCTTC.

The gene calls are TRBV13 and TRBJ1-2, with D possibly TRBD1 on 5 matching bases. Germline V gene lookup returns CDR1 PRHDT and CDR2 FYEKMQ (reference sequence). This CDR3 spans 14 amino acids. V was cut by 3 bases and J by 8 bases, with 16 bases left in between. The CDR3 here is CASSLEGLRRGYTF. As DNA, the CDR3 is TGTGCCAGCAGCTTGGAGGGGCTTCGGAGAGGCTACACCTTC. The full variable domain, rest sourced from reference TRBV13 and TRBJ1-2, is AAGVIQSPRHLIKEKRETATLKCYPIPRHDTVYWYQQGPGQDPQFLISFYEKMQSDKGSIPDRFSAQQFSDYHSELNMSSLELGDSALYFCASSLEGLRRGYTFGSGTRLTVV.

The rearrangement links TRBV7-2 to TRBJ1-6; weak D call: TRBD1 (5 bases). V lost 4 bases to trimming and J lost 5 bases, with 12 bases between them. Germline CDR1 reads SGHTA; CDR2 reads FQGNSA. The CDR3 runs 15 residues. CDR3 region: CASSYLQQDNSPLHF. The CDR3 DNA sequence: TGTGCCAGCAGCTACTTACAACAGGATAATTCACCCCTCCACTTT.

This sequence joins TRBV27 and TRBJ1-3; D gene uncertain. Deletions cut 0 bases from V and 2 bases from J, with 8 bases between. The CDR3 totals 15 residues. Germline lookup yields CDR1 MNHEY and CDR2 SMNVEV (reference sequence). CDR3: CASSLSMTTGNTIYF. CDR3 bases: TGTGCCAGCAGTTTATCGATGACAACTGGAAACACCATATATTTT.

The chain uses TRBV5-5 and TRBJ2-7; a weak D match, TRBD1 (5 bases). The CDR3 totals 19 residues. Trimming left V 3 bases short and J 1 base short, with 26 bases between. Germline loops: CDR1 SGHKS, CDR2 YYEKEE (reference sequence). The CDR3 loop reads CASSSTQLNDREQSYEQYF. CDR3 nucleotide sequence: TGTGCCAGCAGCTCTACTCAGTTAAACGACAGAGAACAGTCCTACGAGCAGTACTTC.

The chain has TRBV7-2 and TRBJ2-5; possibly TRBD2 for D (6 bases). CDR3 length equals 16 residues. Trimming shortened V by 1 base and J by 4 bases, and 16 bases separated the two germline ends. Germline V gene data show CDR1 as SGHTA and CDR2 as FQGNSA. The CDR3 DNA sequence: TGTGCCAGCAGCTTAGGACTAGGGTCCTTTGGAGAGACCCAGTACTTC. This sequence encodes CASSLGLGSFGETQYF.

The chain combines TRBV25-1 with TRBJ1-6; the D gene is possibly TRBD1 (6 bases). V was shortened by 3 bases and J by 10 bases, with 16 bases between the two germline ends. This CDR3 has 15 residues. The germline gives CDR1 MGHDK, CDR2 SYGVNS. CDR3 in amino acids: CASSDSQGRVSPLHF. The CDR3 DNA follows: TGTGCCAGCAGTGATTCACAGGGAAGGGTGTCACCCCTCCACTTT.

This clone has only a few counts. The rearrangement uses TRBV10-3 and TRBJ2-7, with D perhaps TRBD1 (6 bases). The CDR3 consists of 14 residues. CDR1 ENHRY and CDR2 SYGVKD come from the germline V gene. V lost 6 bases and J 2 bases, leaving 14 bases between the germline ends. This CDR3 reads CAISVSQGPYEQYF. The CDR3 DNA follows: TGTGCCATCAGCGTCTCCCAGGGGCCCTACGAGCAGTACTTC.

This clone was counted a single time. The genes are TRBV6-5 and TRBJ1-5; D not certain. The CDR3 sequence is 14 residues long. Germline CDR1 reads MNHEY; CDR2 reads SVGAGI. The V and J ends lost 8 bases and 6 bases respectively, with 17 bases between them. In DNA form, the CDR3 reads TGTGCCAGCGTCCTCGGCGGGTTGGGTCAGCCCCAGCATTTT. It encodes CASVLGGLGQPQHF.

The V gene is TRBV28, the J gene TRBJ1-4, with 7 bases that match TRBD1. V was clipped by 5 bases and J by 8 bases; unmatched bases: 8. The CDR3 runs to 14 residues. Germline V CDR1 and CDR2: MDHEN, SYDVKM. CDR3 protein: CASSPDRVGEKLFF. The CDR3 DNA follows: TGTGCCAGCAGTCCTGACAGGGTAGGGGAAAAACTGTTTTTT.

This sequence joins TRBV7-8 and TRBJ2-3, with D maybe TRBD2 (5 bases). This CDR3 is 12 amino acids long. Germline V gene data show CDR1 as SGHVS and CDR2 as FQNEAQ. V lost 5 bases to trimming and J lost 8 bases, with 11 bases between them. The CDR3: CASSRDYSTQYF. The DNA of the CDR3 is TGTGCCAGCAGCCGAGACTATTCTACGCAGTATTTT. The whole variable domain, remainder taken from reference TRBV7-8 and TRBJ2-3, is GAGVSQSPRYKVAKRGQDVALRCDPISGHVSLFWYQQALGQGPEFLTYFQNEAQLDKSGLPSDRFFAERPEGSVSTLKIQRTQQEDSAVYLCASSRDYSTQYFGPGTRLTVL.

This sequence joins TRBV5-1 and TRBJ2-7; a weak D match, TRBD1 (5 bases). V was cut by 0 bases and J by 7 bases, with 11 bases left in between. Germline CDR1 reads SGHRS; CDR2 reads YFSETQ. This CDR3 is 13 amino acids long. CDR3 sequence: CASSLGLRDEQYF. The CDR3, as DNA: TGCGCCAGCAGCTTGGGCCTCAGGGATGAGCAGTACTTC.

The rearrangement uses TRBV7-8 and TRBJ2-7; a possible D gene is TRBD2 (5 bases). V lost 0 bases and J 0 bases, leaving 9 bases between the germline ends. The CDR3 sequence is 15 residues long. Germline V CDR1 and CDR2: SGHVS, FQNEAQ. For the CDR3, the DNA is TGTGCCAGCAGCTTAGCGGCGGGCGACTCCTACGAGCAGTACTTC. Protein sequence: CASSLAAGDSYEQYF.

This clone was counted between two and nine times. DNA of the CDR3: TGTGCCAGCAGCTTACGGGGAAACTATGGCTACACCTTC. Its translation is CASSLRGNYGYTF. J is TRBJ1-2 and V is TRBV5-4; no reliable D call. V lost 2 bases, J lost 2 bases, and 7 bases lay in between. The germline gives CDR1 SGHNT, CDR2 YYREEE (reference sequence). The CDR3 loop spans 13 amino acids.

This chain uses TRBV25-1 with TRBJ1-2; 11 nucleotides agree with TRBD1. There are 17 residues in the CDR3. With V trimmed by 2 bases and J by 3 bases, 8 bases remained unmatched. Germline values: CDR1 MGHDK, CDR2 SYGVNS. CDR3 sequence: CASSEEGQGAFHYGYTF. CDR3 in DNA: TGTGCCAGCAGTGAAGAAGGACAGGGGGCATTTCACTATGGCTACACCTTC.

V usage is TRBV6-6 and J usage is TRBJ2-1; maybe TRBD2 (6 bases). This CDR3 is built from 15 residues. V lost 5 bases and J 0 bases, leaving 11 bases between the germline ends. Germline CDR1 and CDR2: MNHNY and SVGAGI (reference sequence). CDR3 coding DNA: TGTGCCAGCAGTAGCGGGCGCCACTCCTACAATGAGCAGTTCTTC. It specifies CASSSGRHSYNEQFF.

A word on this clone: Additional DNA sequences in this sample encode the identical CDR3. The chain carries TRBV27 and TRBJ2-7; TRBD2 agrees at 12 bases. V lost 5 bases and J lost 4; bases outside the gene matches: 3. The CDR3 has 14 amino acids. Looked up from germline, CDR1 is MNHEY and CDR2 is SMNVEV (reference sequence). The CDR3 sequence: CASSPGTSGYEQYF. In DNA form, the CDR3 reads TGTGCCAGCAGTCCCGGGACTAGCGGGTACGAGCAGTACTTC.

This clone turned up a few times. The chain has TRBV30 and TRBJ2-3; D gene unclear. The germline V and J ends were trimmed by 7 bases and 6 bases, with 8 bases remaining between them. This CDR3 is built from 10 residues. The germline CDR1 and CDR2 sequences are GTSNPN and SVGIG (reference sequence). The CDR3 nucleotides are TGTGCCTCGGAGTGGGATACGCAGTATTTT. Amino acid sequence: CASEWDTQYF.

The chain joins TRBV28 to TRBJ1-2; the D is unclear. Trimming stripped 5 bases from V and 6 bases from J, with 19 bases between. The CDR3 sequence is 15 residues long. The germline V gene has CDR1 MDHEN and CDR2 SYDVKM. DNA of the CDR3: TGTGCCAGCAGTCCTGCCGGGAAATCGGGAGATGGCTACACCTTC. It specifies CASSPAGKSGDGYTF.

About this clone itself: The sample contains more than one DNA sequence encoding this CDR3. The chain links TRBV7-3 to TRBJ1-1; the match to TRBD1 covers 7 bases. J was trimmed by 0 bases and V by 3 bases; bases with no gene match: 7. Germline-derived CDR1 and CDR2 are SGHTA and FQGTGA. The CDR3 length is 16 residues. CDR3 in DNA: TGTGCCAGCAGCTTGGGACAGCCGAGTATGAACACTGAAGCTTTCTTT. Amino acids: CASSLGQPSMNTEAFF.

The chain employs TRBV12-3 or TRBV12-4 and TRBJ2-7; no firm D call. This CDR3 is built from 13 residues. Trimming left V 5 bases short and J 0 bases short, with 8 bases between. The CDR3 reads CASSLQNSYEQYF. In DNA form, the CDR3 reads TGTGCCAGCAGTCTACAGAACTCCTACGAGCAGTACTTC.

The chain combines TRBV12-3 or TRBV12-4 with TRBJ1-2; D is ambiguous. There are 13 residues in the CDR3. The germline V and J ends were trimmed by 5 bases and 1 base, with 8 bases remaining between them. DNA of the CDR3: TGTGCCAGCAGTGAGCTGTATAACTATGGCTACACCTTC. Its protein product is CASSELYNYGYTF.

The CDR3 coding sequence is TGTGCCAGCAGCCAAAGCGTACTCCCCTACGAGCAGTACTTC. Translating it yields CASSQSVLPYEQYF. The chain joins TRBV6-2 or TRBV6-3 to TRBJ2-7, with D uncertain. This CDR3 spans 14 amino acids. CDR1 is MNHEY and CDR2 is SVGEGT in the germline V gene. V shed 6 bases and J shed 2 bases, with 14 bases lying between them.

The chain recombines TRBV7-2 with TRBJ2-2, with TRBD2 identical over 10 bases. The CDR3 covers 16 residues. Germline trimming cut 0 bases from V and 6 bases from J; bases unmatched to any gene: 4. Per the germline V gene, CDR1 is SGHTA and CDR2 is FQGNSA. CDR3 DNA: TGTGCCAGCAGCTTAGCCGGACTAGCGGTTCCCGGGGAGCTGTTTTTT. Amino acid sequence: CASSLAGLAVPGELFF. The full variable domain, with the rest looked up from reference TRBV7-2 and TRBJ2-2, is GAGVSQSPSNKVTEKGKDVELRCDPISGHTALYWYRQSLGQGLEFLIYFQGNSAPDKSGLPSDRFSAERTGGSVSTLTIQRTQQEDSAVYLCASSLAGLAVPGELFFGEGSRLTVL.

This clone has only a few counts. The chain carries TRBV29-1 and TRBJ2-7; possible D gene TRBD2, 6 bases. The CDR3 has 12 amino acids. In germline, CDR1 is SQVTM, CDR2 ANQGSEA. V dropped 8 bases and J dropped 3 bases, with 14 bases sitting between them. The CDR3 reads CSCRDSIYEQYF. The CDR3 region has the DNA TGCAGCTGCCGGGACTCAATCTACGAGCAGTACTTC.

The rearrangement uses TRBV2 and TRBJ1-2; TRBD1 is a possible D gene (6 bases). CDR3 length equals 14 residues. In germline, CDR1 is SNHLY, CDR2 FYNNEI. V was clipped by 4 bases and J by 4 bases, with 13 bases between them. The CDR3 protein is CASSGQGRTYGYTF. The CDR3 DNA reads as TGTGCCAGCAGTGGGCAGGGGCGCACCTATGGCTACACCTTC.

The chain links TRBV4-2 to TRBJ1-1; D gene unclear. V was cut by 1 base and J by 7 bases, with 7 bases left in between. The length of the CDR3 is 12 residues. The germline CDR1 and CDR2 sequences are LGHNA and YNFKEQ. The CDR3 here is CASSQVRDEAFF. The DNA of the CDR3 is TGTGCCAGCAGCCAAGTGAGGGATGAAGCTTTCTTT.

The chain employs TRBV2 and TRBJ2-1; tentative D call: TRBD1 (5 bases). This CDR3 spans 14 amino acids. Trimming took 1 base from V and 12 from J, leaving 16 bases between them. The germline V gene has CDR1 SNHLY and CDR2 FYNNEI. The CDR3 sequence: CASSEVGQPGRQFF. The DNA of the CDR3 is TGTGCCAGCAGTGAAGTGGGGCAACCTGGTAGGCAGTTCTTC.

The CDR3 bases are TGCGCCAGCAGCTTTACTAGCGGGGGTGAGGATACGCAGTATTTT. Translating gives CASSFTSGGEDTQYF. The V call is TRBV5-1, the J call TRBJ2-3; TRBD2 matches 11 bases. J gave up 6 bases and V 2 bases, and 5 bases lay outside the gene matches. Per germline, CDR1 SGHRS and CDR2 YFSETQ. The CDR3 has 15 residues.

V and J are TRBV11-2 and TRBJ2-3; 8 bases fit TRBD2. V shed 3 bases, J shed 2 bases, and the junction held 4 bases outside the gene matches. The CDR3 consists of 15 residues. In germline, CDR1 is SGHAT, CDR2 FQNNGV. The CDR3 sequence: CASSFGTSITDTQYF. The DNA for the CDR3 is TGTGCCAGCAGCTTTGGGACTAGTATCACAGATACGCAGTATTTT.